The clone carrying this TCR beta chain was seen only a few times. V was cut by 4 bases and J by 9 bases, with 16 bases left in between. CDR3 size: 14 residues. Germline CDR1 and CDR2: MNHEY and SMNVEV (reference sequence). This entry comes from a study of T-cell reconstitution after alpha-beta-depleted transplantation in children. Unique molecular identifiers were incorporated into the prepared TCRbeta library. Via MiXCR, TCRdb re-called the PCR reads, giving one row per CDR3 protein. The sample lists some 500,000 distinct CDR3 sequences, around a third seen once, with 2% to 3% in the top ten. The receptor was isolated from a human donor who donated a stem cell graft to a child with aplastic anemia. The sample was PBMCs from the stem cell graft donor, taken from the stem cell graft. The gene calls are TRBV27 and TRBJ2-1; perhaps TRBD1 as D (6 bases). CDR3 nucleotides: TGTGCCAGCAGTTCGACAGGCCGGGCTGGTGAGCAGTTCTTC. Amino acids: CASSSTGRAGEQFF.